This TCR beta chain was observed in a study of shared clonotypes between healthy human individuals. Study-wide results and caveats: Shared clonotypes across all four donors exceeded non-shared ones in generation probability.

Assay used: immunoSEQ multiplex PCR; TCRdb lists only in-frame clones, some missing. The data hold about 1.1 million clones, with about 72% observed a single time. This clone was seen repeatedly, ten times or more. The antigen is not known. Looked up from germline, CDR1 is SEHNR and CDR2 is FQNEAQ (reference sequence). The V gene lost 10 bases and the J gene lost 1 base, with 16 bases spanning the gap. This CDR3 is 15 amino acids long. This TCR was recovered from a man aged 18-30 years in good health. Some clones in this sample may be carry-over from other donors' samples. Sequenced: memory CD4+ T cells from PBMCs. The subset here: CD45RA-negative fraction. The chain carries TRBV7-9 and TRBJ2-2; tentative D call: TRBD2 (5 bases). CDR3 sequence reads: CATGGGRVNTGELFF. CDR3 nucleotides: TGTGCCACCGGCGGAGGACGAGTGAACACCGGGGAGCTGTTTTTT.